This T cell receptor beta chain was obtained from a study of human T cells and chemical hapten exposure (dated by TCRdb to about 2021). Study-level background: For sensitization, 2% DPC in acetone was applied to a 2 cm by 2 cm area of upper inner arm skin. Throughout the roughly 25-week study period, patients were also given weekly therapeutic DPC doses on the scalp. Patch testing was performed on the upper back with Finn chambers containing 0.01% DPC, and the patch tests were scored after 6 days according to International Contact Dermatitis Research Group standards. The mostly female patient cohort included alopecia areata with under or over 50% scalp involvement, alopecia totalis and alopecia universalis. Libraries were pooled for sequencing, and per-sample TCR yields varied mainly because of small differences in library volumes within the pool. The study tracked peripheral blood TCR repertoire changes in vivo during primary and secondary sensitization to the hapten diphenylcyclopropenone (DPC) in alopecia patients. Blood samples were taken from patients before sensitization (week 0) and at 2, 6 and about 24 weeks after DPC sensitization. Blood for TCR sequencing was provided by twenty-nine alopecia patients at one to four time points (pre-sensitization, 2, 6 and 24 weeks).

Remarks on this clonotype: The antigen it recognizes is unknown. No much larger clonotype is one base removed from it; base qualities were not supplied.

The label giving this sample's time point can be read as: patch test 3, about 24 weeks after DPC sensitization. The treatment or condition label, as the study defines it: therapeutic diphenylcyclopropenone sensitization with weekly scalp DPC. At every patch-test visit, the blood draw took place before the patch test was put on. To be eligible, patients had to be aged 18 to 70, diagnosed with alopecia and judged suitable for DPC therapy, while pregnant patients were excluded. Total RNA was isolated from unfractionated whole blood collected in Tempus Blood RNA tubes. The paper as a whole reports these results and caveats: The number of TCRs above 1 in 1000 frequency did not change with DPC sensitization; there was no evidence of global repertoire structure alterations. Patch test score correlated positively with the number of PT1 expanded TCRs, reaching significance at thresholds 8, 16 and 32 but not at 4. All patients had alopecia, a presumed autoimmune disease, so their immune response might differ from that of healthy individuals. Compared with pre-sensitization or healthy control sets, expanded TCRs formed significantly more large CDR3 similarity clusters, which is consistent with antigen-driven responses. After repeated subsampling, changes were observed in the strength of the expansion versus patch-test correlation and in the threshold at which the correlation became significant.

V and J are trimmed by 7 bases and 7 bases, and the gene matches miss 10 bases of the junction. The germline V gene provides CDR1 MDHEN and CDR2 SYDVKM. The CDR3 contains 13 residues, cysteine and phenylalanine counted. CDR3 DNA only is kept here, 39 bases in frame from base 1. The library was produced with RACE. Reads for this sample came from a NextSeq 500. Library preparation attached unique molecular identifiers to individual cDNA molecules for quantitative, reproducible TCR counting. Each blood RNA sample was used to sequence both TCR alpha and TCR beta chains. In the source study's methods: Samples had a median of about 96,000 TCRs, with a range from about 23,224 to 750,000. V, J and CDR3 annotation of the TCR reads was carried out using the Decombinator software suite. To make PS versus PT1 abundance plots, every sample was subsampled to the same number of TCRs (28,000). TCRs were defined as expanded if absent before sensitization and observed at least eight times at the 2-week time point. In-frame beta chains were kept once TCRdb had trimmed the public reads at Q25 with fastp and called clones with MiXCR. Every distinct CDR3 protein forms one entry, paired with its most common genes and DNA. Here the V and J calls rest on TCRdb's processing, not on the authors' analysis. Across this sample there are roughly 100,000 distinct CDR3 sequences, with under 35% seen only once. Around 2.8% of the sample is in the top ten clones.

The chain is encoded by TRBV28 joined to TRBJ2-7; the central 7 bases match TRBD1. This clonotype was obtained from a man aged 35 to 55 with alopecia areata. Some clones in this sample may be carry-over from other donors' samples. Sequencing was performed on whole blood, taken in connection with sensitization to the hapten diphenylcyclopropenone (DPC). The bases are TGTGCCAGCACCCAGGGGGAGACCCGGGAGCAGTACTTC. Its coded protein is CASTQGETREQYF.